This TCR beta chain was sequenced for a study of shared clonotypes between healthy human individuals. Overall study results and limits: Clonotypes not shared had lower generation probabilities than those common to all four donors.

The CDR3 covers 16 residues. Looked up from germline, CDR1 is SGHRS and CDR2 is YFSETQ. V shed 0 bases and J 1 base; nucleotides not matched to a gene: 6. The count of this clone is one. Its antigen is not identified. An even split of each subset's genomic DNA across several immunoSEQ plates was performed. Sorted-subset replicate PCR reactions were performed with around 200 ng DNA, corresponding to tens of thousands of T cell genomes. Sequencing was performed with immunoSEQ multiplex PCR; in TCRdb, only in-frame clones are kept and a portion is missing. The repertoire consists of millions of clones, with 80% to 95% occurring once and the leading ten covering 0.39%.

J is TRBJ2-7 and V is TRBV5-1; 8 bases agree with TRBD1. The TCR originated in a man younger than 30 in good health. Some clones in this sample may be carry-over from other donors' samples. Sequenced material: naive CD4+ T cells from PBMCs. Noted subset: CD45RA+ positively selected. This chain's CDR3 is CASSLVFGQGSYEQYF. In nucleotides, the CDR3 is TGCGCCAGCAGCTTGGTCTTCGGACAGGGATCCTACGAGCAGTACTTC.